This T cell receptor (beta chain) was sequenced during a study of Graves' ophthalmopathy and Graves' hyperthyroidism. Whole-study results and caveats: In predicting ophthalmopathy progression, the model reached 70.59% sensitivity and under 75% specificity.

Concerning this clonotype: As yet, its antigen is unknown.

RNA transcripts yielded amplified TCR beta CDR3 regions. RT-PCR in the first round used HTBI primers; a second-round multiplex PCR followed. A single record per CDR3 protein comes from TCRdb applying MiXCR to the multiplex PCR reads. Among about 700,000 distinct CDR3 sequences listed, about 41% were seen once. Germline assignment: CDR1 LNHNV and CDR2 YYDKDF (reference sequence). The CDR3 covers 16 residues. Trimming stripped 3 bases from V and 1 base from J, with 15 bases between. Other autoimmune diseases, uncontrolled infections, pregnancy or lactation ruled patients out of participation. The diagnosis was founded upon clinical symptoms, serum thyroxine, TRAb, thyroid ultrasound and orbital computed tomography. PBMCs were isolated by Ficoll-Paque density gradient centrifugation, using roughly 10 ml of fresh peripheral blood as the starting material.

This TCR was recovered from an adult man with Graves' ophthalmopathy. The V and J genes are TRBV15 and TRBJ2-5; the D call may be TRBD1 or TRBD2 (5 bases each). The specimen was peripheral blood. The DNA of the CDR3 is TGTGCCACCAGCAGCCCACTGTGGGGGAGCCAAGAGACCCAGTACTTC. This codes for CATSSPLWGSQETQYF.